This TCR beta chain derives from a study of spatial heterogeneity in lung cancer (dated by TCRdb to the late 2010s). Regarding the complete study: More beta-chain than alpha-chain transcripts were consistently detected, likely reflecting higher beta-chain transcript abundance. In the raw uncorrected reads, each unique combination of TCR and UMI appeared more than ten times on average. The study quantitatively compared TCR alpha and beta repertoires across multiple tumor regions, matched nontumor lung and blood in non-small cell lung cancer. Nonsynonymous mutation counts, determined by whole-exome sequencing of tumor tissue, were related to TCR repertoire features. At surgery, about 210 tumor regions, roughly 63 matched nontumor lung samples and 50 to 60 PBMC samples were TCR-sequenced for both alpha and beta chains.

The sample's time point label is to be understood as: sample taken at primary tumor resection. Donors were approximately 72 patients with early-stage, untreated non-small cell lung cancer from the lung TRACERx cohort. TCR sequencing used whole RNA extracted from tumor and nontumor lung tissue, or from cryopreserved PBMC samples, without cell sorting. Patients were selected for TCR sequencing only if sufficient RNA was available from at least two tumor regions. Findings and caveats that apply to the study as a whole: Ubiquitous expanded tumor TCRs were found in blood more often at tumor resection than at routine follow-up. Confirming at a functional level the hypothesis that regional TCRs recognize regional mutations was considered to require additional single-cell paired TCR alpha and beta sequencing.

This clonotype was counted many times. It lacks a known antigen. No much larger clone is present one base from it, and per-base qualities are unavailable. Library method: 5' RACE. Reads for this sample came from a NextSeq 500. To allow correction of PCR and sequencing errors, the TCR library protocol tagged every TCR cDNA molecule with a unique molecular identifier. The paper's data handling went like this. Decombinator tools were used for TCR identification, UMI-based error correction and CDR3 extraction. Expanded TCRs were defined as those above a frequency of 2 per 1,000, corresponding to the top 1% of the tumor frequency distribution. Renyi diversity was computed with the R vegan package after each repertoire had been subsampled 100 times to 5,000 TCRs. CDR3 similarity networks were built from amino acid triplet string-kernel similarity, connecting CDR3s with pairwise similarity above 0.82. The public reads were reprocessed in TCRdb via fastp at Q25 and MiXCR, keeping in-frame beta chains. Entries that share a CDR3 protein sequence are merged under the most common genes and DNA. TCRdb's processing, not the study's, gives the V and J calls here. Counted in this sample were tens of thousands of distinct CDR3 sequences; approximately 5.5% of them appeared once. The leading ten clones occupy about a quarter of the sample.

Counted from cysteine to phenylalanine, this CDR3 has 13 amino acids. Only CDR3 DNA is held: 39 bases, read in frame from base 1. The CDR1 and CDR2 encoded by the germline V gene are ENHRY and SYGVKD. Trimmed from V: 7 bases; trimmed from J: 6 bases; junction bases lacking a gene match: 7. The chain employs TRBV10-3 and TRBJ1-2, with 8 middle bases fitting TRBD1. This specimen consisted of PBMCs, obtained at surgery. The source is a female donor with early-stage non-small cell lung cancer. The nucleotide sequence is TGTGCCATCAAGAAGACAGGGGTGGATGGCTACACCTTC. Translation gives CAIKKTGVDGYTF.